This TCR beta chain derives from a study of blood T cell repertoires in COVID-19. Clones were read by immunoSEQ multiplex PCR, and TCRdb kept only the in-frame ones, dropping some. The table includes 150,000 or so clones, less than 90% detected once. The CDR3 sequence is 17 residues long. V was pared by 3 bases and J by 2 bases, with 18 bases between. Sample: PBMCs or T cells enriched from blood (not recorded which). The receptor was isolated from a woman between 50 and 59 years old who had recovered from COVID-19. V is TRBV23-1 and J is TRBJ2-3, with TRBD2 as a possible D gene (6 bases). TRBV23-1 is given ORF status, its function remaining uncertain. CDR3 nucleotides: TGCGCCAGCAGTCATTCACGTGGGGGGTTCGCCACAGATACGCAGTATTTT. Translation gives CASSHSRGGFATDTQYF.